This T cell receptor beta chain stems from a study of T-cell memory formation after mild COVID-19. CDR3 size: 16 residues. V was clipped by 1 base and J by 5 bases, with 17 bases between them. Germline-derived CDR1 and CDR2 are SGHVS and FNYEAQ. Whole-study results and caveats: Clones shrinking from day 15 to 85 showed even CD4/CD8 mixes; later expanders tilted CD4+. CD4+ clones that contracted lay mainly in CM and EM; CD8+ ones lay in EMRA. Within pre-infection memory, some responding clones were found, suggesting cross-reactive memory joined.

TCRdb used MiXCR to reprocess the 5' RACE reads, holding one entry per CDR3 protein. The sample includes 350,000 to 450,000 distinct CDR3 sequences, around 20% of them seen just once. This clonotype was detected only a few times. The antigen is unknown. Sequenced: PBMCs or a T cell subset sorted from them (not recorded which). The source is an adult woman who had mild COVID-19 (a few samples of this study predate the infection). Cell type and time point are not known. The chain uses TRBV7-6 and TRBJ2-5, with D tentatively TRBD2 (6 bases). CDR3 amino acids: CASSLGGGSPPETQYF. DNA of the CDR3: TGTGCCAGCAGCTTAGGGGGAGGTTCCCCCCCCGAGACCCAGTACTTC.